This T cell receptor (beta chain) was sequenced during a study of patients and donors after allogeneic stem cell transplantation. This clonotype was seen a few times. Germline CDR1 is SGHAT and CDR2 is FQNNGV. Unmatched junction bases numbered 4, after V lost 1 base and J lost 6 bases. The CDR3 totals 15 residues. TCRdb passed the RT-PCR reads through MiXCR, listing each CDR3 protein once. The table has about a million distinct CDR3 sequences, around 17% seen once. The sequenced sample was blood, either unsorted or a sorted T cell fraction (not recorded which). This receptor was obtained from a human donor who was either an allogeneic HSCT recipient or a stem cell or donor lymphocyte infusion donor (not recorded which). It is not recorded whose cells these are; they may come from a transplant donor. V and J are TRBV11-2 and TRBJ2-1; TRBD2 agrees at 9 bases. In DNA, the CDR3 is TGTGCCAGCAGCTTAGGGCGGGAGGGGGGCAATGAGCAGTTCTTC. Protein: CASSLGREGGNEQFF.